Presented here are 2 T cell receptor beta chains from one specimen sequenced in a study of T cell changes during pregnancy in multiple sclerosis. Method: immunoSEQ multiplex PCR; TCRdb's copy keeps in-frame clones and lacks some. The sample yields 40,000 to 50,000 clones, 94% seen once. The source material was CD4+ T cells from peripheral blood mononuclear cells, sampled in the first trimester of pregnancy. All receptors derive from a female donor with multiple sclerosis, enrolled in a pregnancy study.

The chain carries TRBV16 and TRBJ1-2, with 8 positions matching TRBD1. Trimming took 0 bases from V and 4 from J; bases not matched to a gene: 4. CDR3 length equals 15 residues. Germline V gene lookup returns CDR1 KGHSY and CDR2 FQNENV. The DNA for the CDR3 is TGTGCCAGCAGCCAATCGAGGGGACAGGTCTATGGCTACACCTTC. As protein: CASSQSRGQVYGYTF.

Comment on this clone: At one end the junction does not follow the germline gene, possibly because of a read error. Different DNA sequences within this sample yield the same CDR3. The V and J genes are TRBV6-1 and TRBJ1-2; 7 positions match TRBD1. The CDR3 extends over 14 amino acids. Germline CDR1 reads MNHNS; CDR2 reads SASEGT. CDR3: CASSEERDSTRYTF. The CDR3 coding sequence is TGCGCCAGCAGTGAAGAACGGGACAGTACCCGCTACACCTTC.